A selection of T cell receptor beta chains follows, all from one sample in a study of T cell repertoires in cytomegalovirus infection. Each CDR3 protein gets one entry after TCRdb re-called the reads with MiXCR. The data contain hundreds of thousands of distinct CDR3 sequences, less than 40% of them singletons. Source material: PBMCs. These receptors were obtained from a human donor in good health (CMV status not recorded). Some clones in this sample may be carry-over from other donors' samples. Both conserved end residues are part of each CDR3. D genes are given only for firm matches. A clone size is listed for some rows: how often the clone was seen (once, few, many), or a class if it is expanded.

>TRBV5-1|TRBJ2-7|-|-|17
TGCGCCAGCAGCTTGGCCGGGATCCGGGGCCCGAACTACGAGCAGTACTTC
CASSLAGIRGPNYEQYF
>TRBV12-3/TRBV12-4|TRBJ1-4|-|-|17
TGTGCCAGCAGTTTTTTCAGTCTGACAGCAACTAATGAAAAACTGTTTTTT
CASSFFSLTATNEKLFF
>TRBV7-9|TRBJ1-1|TRBD1|few|15
TGTGCCAGCAGCTTATATGGGACAGGGAACACTGAAGCTTTCTTT
CASSLYGTGNTEAFF
>TRBV10-3|TRBJ2-1|TRBD1|-|15
TGTGCCATCAGGAGGGACAGGGGGTCAATCAATGAGCAGTTCTTC
CAIRRDRGSINEQFF
>TRBV12-3/TRBV12-4|TRBJ1-6|-|-|15
TGTGCCAGCAGTTTAGGGTCCAGGGGTGTTTCACCCCTCCACTTT
CASSLGSRGVSPLHF
>TRBV18|TRBJ2-2|TRBD2|-|16
TGTGCCAGCTCACGGGGGACTAGCGGAGAGACCGGGGAGCTGTTTTTT
CASSRGTSGETGELFF
>TRBV7-2|TRBJ2-2|-|few|16
TGTGCCAGCAGCTTAGGTGGCGGCGGCGGTCCCTGGGAGCTGTTTTTT
CASSLGGGGGPWELFF
>TRBV2|TRBJ2-1|-|few|16
TGTGCCAGCAGCTTGACAGGGAGGGTCTCCTACAATGAGCAGTTCTTC
CASSLTGRVSYNEQFF
>TRBV7-9|TRBJ2-7|-|-|19
TGTGCCAGCAGCACCCTTCCAATGGGTAGCGGAGCCCCCTTGTACGAGCAGTACTTC
CASSTLPMGSGAPLYEQYF
>TRBV18|TRBJ1-1|-|-|15
TGTGCCAGCTCACCTTCGTTAGGGGTGAACACTGAAGCTTTCTTT
CASSPSLGVNTEAFF
>TRBV29-1|TRBJ2-3|TRBD2|few|15
TGCAGCGTCAATCGGGACTACCGGCCTGGAGATACGCAGTATTTT
CSVNRDYRPGDTQYF
>TRBV20-1|TRBJ2-2|TRBD2|-|21
TGCAGTGCTAGAGATTGGGGACTAGCGGGATACCAAATAGGGAACACCGGGGAGCTGTGTTTT
CSARDWGLAGYQIGNTGELCF
>TRBV15|TRBJ2-3|TRBD1|few|15
TGTGCCACCAGCGAAGACAGGGTTGGTTCTTATACGCAGTATTTT
CATSEDRVGSYTQYF
>TRBV15|TRBJ2-3|-|-|15
TGTGCCACCAGCACTTCACAGGATTACACAGATACGCAGTATTTT
CATSTSQDYTDTQYF
>TRBV6-6|TRBJ1-2|-|-|13
TGTGCCAGCAGTGCGTCGGGAGCGGAAGGCTACACCTTC
CASSASGAEGYTF
>TRBV29-1|TRBJ2-7|TRBD2|-|15
TGCAGCGTCGGTCTAGCGGGAGAATCAGGCTACGAGCAGTACTTC
CSVGLAGESGYEQYF